This T cell receptor (beta chain) came from a study of read filtering for tumor transcriptome and immune sequencing. As for the study in general: The cohort had some 17 men and roughly 13 women aged roughly 47 to 90, mean about 67 years. By R-ISS, stages I, II and III held around 8, 16 and 7 patients.

This clonotype was seen at least ten times. CDR1 is MNHGY, CDR2 SVAAGI, per germline. This CDR3 has 15 amino acids. V dropped 6 bases and J dropped 4; count of bases not matched to a gene: 9. Molecular barcoded adaptors covering alpha/delta and beta/gamma chains were used on roughly 400 ng RNA. TCRdb processed the reads anew with MiXCR; each CDR3 protein has one entry. Seen here are roughly 61,000 distinct CDR3 sequences, over 9% observed once, and the top ten hold around 15%. The sample comprised a population of CD138-negative cells sorted from bone marrow. This sequence originates from a donor at least 40 years old with multiple myeloma. V and J are TRBV6-9 and TRBJ2-5, with TRBD1 matching over 9 bases. The CDR3 DNA reads TGTGCCAGCAGAGCGAGAACAGGGGGCCGAGAGACCCAGTACTTC. Its protein product is CASRARTGGRETQYF.